A single sample is the source of the 3 T cell receptor beta chains below, sequenced in a study of CD8+ T cells in alopecia areata. Sample treatment: oral pan-JAK inhibitor, 5-10 mg twice daily. RNA extraction and reverse transcription yielded cDNA as sequencing template. Some clones are missing from TCRdb's copy, which holds only in-frame ones; the method was immunoSEQ multiplex PCR. The data show approximately 43,000 clones, approximately 65% seen once. The source material was CD8+ T cells sorted from blood, sampled at week 4, from a patient treated with tofacitinib. These receptors were collected from a human donor with alopecia areata.

The chain uses TRBV29-1 and TRBJ2-3; TRBD2 matches at 9 bases. The CDR3 sequence is 12 residues long. CDR1 is SQVTM and CDR2 is ANQGSEA in the germline V gene. After removal of 3 bases from V and 12 bases from J, the junction contained 7 bases not matched to a gene. CDR3 sequence: CSVEGSGGFQYF. The CDR3 DNA reads TGCAGCGTTGAGGGGAGCGGGGGGTTTCAGTATTTT.

The chain uses TRBV4-3 and TRBJ2-3; no firm D call. CDR3 length: 15 amino acids. With 0 bases removed from V and 5 bases from J, the gap between germline ends came to 12 bases. CDR1 LGHNA and CDR2 YSLEER come from the germline V gene. The CDR3 is CASSQDRNSRDTQYF. The CDR3 coding sequence is TGCGCCAGCAGCCAAGATAGGAACTCCAGAGATACGCAGTATTTT.

The CDR3 DNA follows: TGTGCCAGCAGGGGGGACACTGAAGCTTTCTTT. This codes for CASRGDTEAFF. The rearrangement joins TRBV7-9 to TRBJ1-1; tentative D call: TRBD1 (5 bases). This CDR3 spans 11 amino acids. Deletions cut 6 bases from V and 3 bases from J, with 5 bases between. CDR1 is SEHNR and CDR2 is FQNEAQ in the germline V gene (reference sequence).